These 13 T cell receptor beta chains came from one sample sequenced in a study of cytotoxic CD8 clonotypes in ibrutinib-treated CLL. Data came from immunoSEQ multiplex PCR; TCRdb stores just in-frame clones and leaves some out. This sample has approximately 20,000 clones, with roughly 80% found just once. Sequencing was performed on PBMCs, taken before ibrutinib treatment. These receptors were taken from a human donor with chronic lymphocytic leukemia.

As concerns this clone: Mismatch with germline at one junction end may stem from a read error. The chain employs TRBV7-8 and TRBJ2-5, with 12 bases aligning to TRBD2. CDR3 size: 16 residues. Germline lookup yields CDR1 SGHVS and CDR2 FQNEAQ. For the CDR3, the DNA is TGTGCCAGCAGCCCTTGGACTAGCGGGGACCAAAAGACCCAGTACTTC. This codes for CASSPWTSGDQKTQYF.

Regarding this clone: Sequence at one end of the junction differs from germline and may be a read error. This specimen includes other DNA sequences encoding the same CDR3. The V call is TRBV19, the J call TRBJ2-5, with 7 bases fitting TRBD1. The length of the CDR3 is 14 residues. Germline-derived CDR1 and CDR2 are LNHDA and SQIVND (reference sequence). CDR3 nucleotide sequence: TGTGCCAGTAGTATGACAGGGTACCAAGAGACTCAGTACTTC. Protein sequence: CASSMTGYQETQYF. The full variable domain, with the rest looked up from reference TRBV19 and TRBJ2-5, is DGGITQSPKYLFRKEGQNVTLSCEQNLNHDAMYWYRQDPGQGLRLIYYSQIVNDFQKGDIAEGYSVSREKKESFPLTVTSAQKNPTAFYLCASSMTGYQETQYFGPGTRLLVL.

The gene calls are TRBV27 and TRBJ2-7; TRBD1 is a possible D gene (6 bases). Germline V lookup: CDR1 MNHEY, CDR2 SMNVEV (reference sequence). Trimming pared 5 bases from V and 12 bases from J, leaving 17 bases between. This CDR3 spans 12 amino acids. The CDR3: CASSPLTGFRYF. The CDR3 DNA sequence: TGTGCCAGCAGTCCCCTGACAGGTTTTCGGTACTTC.

J is TRBJ2-7 and V is TRBV6-1; D call uncertain. CDR1 is MNHNS and CDR2 is SASEGT in the germline V gene. Trimming left V 4 bases short and J 1 base short, with 8 bases between. The CDR3 extends over 13 amino acids. The CDR3 sequence: CASSVYRSYEQYF. CDR3 coding DNA: TGTGCCAGCAGTGTTTACAGATCCTACGAGCAGTACTTC.

V usage is TRBV4-1 and J usage is TRBJ2-7; possibly TRBD2 for D (5 bases). CDR1 is MGHRA, CDR2 YSYEKL, per germline. V dropped 4 bases and J dropped 3 bases, with 22 bases sitting between them. The CDR3 is 17 amino acids. The CDR3 sequence is CASSLKGPGTQNYEQYF. The CDR3 coding sequence is TGCGCCAGCAGCCTCAAGGGTCCGGGAACACAGAACTACGAGCAGTACTTC.

V is TRBV7-9 and J is TRBJ2-3; the D is unclear. V was cut by 0 bases and J by 3 bases, with 10 bases left in between. The germline CDR1 and CDR2 sequences are SEHNR and FQNEAQ (reference sequence). This CDR3 contains 15 residues. CDR3 DNA sequence: TGTGCCAGCAGCTTAGCCGGGCATGAGACAGATACGCAGTATTTT. Its translation: CASSLAGHETDTQYF.

The V and J genes are TRBV18 and TRBJ2-4; D ambiguous. This CDR3 comprises 15 residues. The ends were cut back, 3 bases at V and 0 bases at J, with 9 bases in the middle. Germline V CDR1 and CDR2: KGHSH, LQKENI. The CDR3 reads CASSPAYVAKNIQYF. CDR3 sequence (DNA): TGTGCCAGCTCACCGGCATATGTAGCCAAAAACATTCAGTACTTC.

The rearrangement joins TRBV5-1 to TRBJ1-5; D is unclear. Germline CDR1 is SGHRS and CDR2 is YFSETQ. There are 15 residues in the CDR3. Trimming pared 0 bases from V and 2 bases from J, leaving 9 bases between. The CDR3 sequence: CASSLEGFGNQPQHF. The CDR3, as DNA: TGCGCCAGCAGCTTGGAGGGTTTTGGCAATCAGCCCCAGCATTTT. The whole variable domain, filled in from reference TRBV5-1 and TRBJ1-5, reads KAGVTQTPRYLIKTRGQQVTLSCSPISGHRSVSWYQQTPGQGLQFLFEYFSETQRNKGNFPGRFSGRQFSNSRSEMNVSTLELGDSALYLCASSLEGFGNQPQHFGDGTRLSIL.

V usage is TRBV7-9 and J usage is TRBJ1-1; D possibly corresponds to TRBD1 (5 bases). The CDR3 spans 15 residues. V was pared by 0 bases and J by 4 bases, with 12 bases between. Per the germline V gene, CDR1 is SEHNR and CDR2 is FQNEAQ (reference sequence). The CDR3: CASSLAAGSGTEAFF. The CDR3 DNA is TGTGCCAGCAGCTTAGCGGCAGGGTCGGGCACTGAAGCTTTCTTT.

This clone was seen a single time. The V and J genes are TRBV7-8 and TRBJ2-5; the D gene is possibly TRBD1 (5 bases). Deletions cut 2 bases from V and 3 bases from J, with 16 bases between. The CDR3 spans 16 residues. Germline V CDR1 and CDR2: SGHVS, FQNEAQ. The CDR3 DNA is TGTGCCAGCAGCTTATACGGACCCAAGGACAAAGAGACCCAGTACTTC. The encoded protein is CASSLYGPKDKETQYF.

The J gene is TRBJ1-1, the V gene TRBV6-5, with no clear D. The CDR3 consists of 13 residues. Trimming took 6 bases from V and 2 from J, leaving 10 bases between them. Germline CDR1 is MNHEY and CDR2 is SVGAGI. This CDR3 reads CASSRNSNTEAFF. The CDR3 nucleotides are TGTGCCAGCAGCCGCAACTCAAACACTGAAGCTTTCTTT.

The genes are TRBV15 and TRBJ1-5; no clear D. The CDR3 is made up of 16 amino acids. V lost 0 bases and J lost 3, with 12 bases in between. Germline CDR1 and CDR2: LNHNV and YYDKDF (reference sequence). The DNA of the CDR3 is TGTGCCACCAGCAGAGATCGGGCAGGTCTCAATCAGCCCCAGCATTTT. The encoded protein is CATSRDRAGLNQPQHF.

The CDR3 nucleotides read TGTGCCAGTAGTATAACTTACAGAAGGACCGAGCAGTACTTC. It translates to CASSITYRRTEQYF. The chain has TRBV19 and TRBJ2-7; D remains ambiguous. CDR1 and CDR2 (germline): LNHDA, SQIVND (reference sequence). The CDR3 totals 14 residues. V was clipped by 2 bases and J by 6 bases, with 14 bases between them.